This T cell receptor (beta chain) was captured in a study of cytomegalovirus exposure and HLA in healthy donors. V was cut by 0 bases and J by 4 bases, with 18 bases left in between. The CDR3 has 17 amino acids. Germline V gene lookup returns CDR1 SGHVS and CDR2 FQNEAQ. As to this clone: The target antigen is unknown.

The PCR ran on 60 Vbeta and 13 Jbeta primers. The protocol was immunoSEQ multiplex PCR, while the TCRdb copy is restricted to in-frame clones and leaves out a portion. Of approximately 30,000 clones in the sample, around 40% were seen once. General study points: Reportedly, HLA-A and HLA-B alleles of most subjects were accurately predicted from TCR beta. Presence/absence results assume similar sequencing depth per donor, which may not hold. Altogether, 150 to 200 TCR beta chains were recorded as cytomegalovirus-associated.

This clonotype was obtained from a woman aged 45-65 years in good health and CMV-seronegative. Sample: PBMCs. The gene calls are TRBV7-8 and TRBJ2-5; possibly TRBD1 for D (6 bases). The chain's CDR3 is CASSLAWGTQGIETQYF. The DNA for the CDR3 is TGTGCCAGCAGCTTAGCTTGGGGGACACAAGGCATAGAGACCCAGTACTTC.